These 2 T cell receptor beta chains share one sample of origin, sequenced in a study of blood T cells in healthy people across ages. A second PCR, run for about 7 to 11 cycles, used a sample-barcoded 5' primer plus a J-beta primer mix. TCRdb reanalysed the 5' RACE reads using MiXCR and keeps one entry per CDR3 protein. The profile shows about 1.8 million distinct CDR3 sequences, less than 50% of them singletons. Sequencing was carried out using blood. The receptor source for this set is a woman between 35 and 50 years old in good health.

This clonotype was observed a few times. V usage is TRBV7-2 and J usage is TRBJ2-3, with 7 bases matching TRBD1. Germline loops: CDR1 SGHTA, CDR2 FQGNSA. The junction had 2 bases not matched to a gene; V was cut back by 4 bases and J by 4 bases. The CDR3 sequence is 13 residues long. The CDR3 DNA sequence: TGTGCCAGCAGCTACAGGGGCGCAGATACGCAGTATTTT. Protein sequence: CASSYRGADTQYF.

V and J are TRBV5-1 and TRBJ2-5; TRBD1 is a possible D gene (5 bases). Deletions cut 4 bases from V and 5 bases from J, with 18 bases between. Germline V gene lookup returns CDR1 SGHRS and CDR2 YFSETQ. The CDR3 contains 15 residues. In nucleotides, the CDR3 is TGCGCCAGCAGCGGTCAAGGGGCTACGGAGGAGACCCAGTACTTC. This codes for CASSGQGATEETQYF.